The 7 T cell receptor beta chains below come from one sample, sequenced in a study of ipilimumab plus nivolumab after autologous stem cell transplantation. Sequencing was performed with immunoSEQ multiplex PCR; in TCRdb, only in-frame clones are kept and a portion is missing. The sample lists 15,000 or so clones, around 81% occurring once. Sequenced material: PBMCs, taken in a trial of ipilimumab plus nivolumab as post-transplant consolidation. These receptors all stem from a male donor with diffuse large B-cell lymphoma.

This clone has only a few counts. The rearrangement links TRBV19 to TRBJ2-7; 7 nucleotides match TRBD1. Germline V gene sequence: CDR1 LNHDA, CDR2 SQIVND (reference sequence). V dropped 5 bases and J dropped 4; count of bases not matched to a gene: 11. The CDR3 extends over 15 amino acids. CDR3 in DNA: TGTGCCAGTAGTCCGGGGACAGACACCTTTTACGAGCAGTACTTC. It translates to CASSPGTDTFYEQYF.

The rearrangement links TRBV7-6 to TRBJ2-5; 12 positions match TRBD2. Losses at the gene ends were 0 bases for V and 4 bases for J; bases not matched to a gene: 15. CDR3 length equals 20 residues. The germline CDR1 and CDR2 sequences are SGHVS and FNYEAQ. As DNA, the CDR3 is TGTGCCAGCAGCTTAGCTCCCCCTCGGGCTAGCGGGGGGGCAGTAGAGACCCAGTACTTC. It encodes CASSLAPPRASGGAVETQYF.

For this clone: The same CDR3 arises from other DNA sequences in this sample as well. The chain links TRBV19 to TRBJ1-1, with D maybe TRBD1 (6 bases). The germline V and J ends were trimmed by 0 bases and 5 bases, with 13 bases remaining between them. This CDR3 spans 15 amino acids. Germline V gene sequence: CDR1 LNHDA, CDR2 SQIVND (reference sequence). The CDR3: CASSIEGQGRTEAFF. For the CDR3, the DNA is TGTGCCAGTAGTATAGAGGGTCAGGGGAGAACTGAAGCTTTCTTT.

V gene TRBV14 combines with J gene TRBJ2-1; D gene uncertain. The germline V and J ends were trimmed by 0 bases and 0 bases, with 9 bases remaining between them. The CDR3 is 16 amino acids. Germline V gene lookup returns CDR1 SGHDN and CDR2 FVKESK. CDR3 sequence reads: CASSQDPVSSYNEQFF. CDR3 in DNA: TGTGCCAGCAGCCAAGATCCTGTGAGCTCCTACAATGAGCAGTTCTTC.

The rearrangement uses TRBV9 and TRBJ1-4; no firm D call. Per germline, CDR1 SGDLS and CDR2 YYNGEE. This CDR3 is built from 12 residues. V lost 0 bases and J 15 bases, leaving 12 bases between the germline ends. CDR3 in amino acids: CASSVASGRLFF. The CDR3 nucleotides are TGTGCCAGCAGCGTAGCTTCCGGCCGGTTGTTTTTT.

The rearrangement uses TRBV9 and TRBJ2-2; 10 bases fit TRBD2. V trimming: 0 bases; J trimming: 7 bases; junction bases outside the gene matches: 9. The CDR3 spans 17 residues. Germline loops: CDR1 SGDLS, CDR2 YYNGEE. The CDR3 loop reads CASSVAGAGGQIGELFF. The DNA for the CDR3 is TGTGCCAGCAGCGTAGCCGGAGCGGGGGGGCAAATCGGGGAGCTGTTTTTT.

The V gene is TRBV19, the J gene TRBJ2-1; tentative D call: TRBD1 (5 bases). V lost 6 bases and J lost 4, with 7 bases in between. CDR3 length: 12 amino acids. Per the germline V gene, CDR1 is LNHDA and CDR2 is SQIVND (reference sequence). The CDR3 bases are TGTGCCAGTAGCAACAGGTACAATGAGCAGTTCTTC. Its protein is CASSNRYNEQFF.